The 11 T cell receptor beta chains given below trace back to one sample, sequenced in a study of T cells in Graves' hyperthyroidism and ophthalmopathy. Amplification of TCR beta CDR3 regions used RNA as the template. The study used the HTBI primer set for a first-round RT-PCR of the TCR CDR3. A single record per CDR3 protein comes from TCRdb applying MiXCR to the multiplex PCR reads. Of roughly 570,000 distinct CDR3 sequences detected, around 46% appear once; the ten largest clones hold about 20%. The specimen was peripheral blood or thyroid tissue (not recorded which). The receptors were sampled from an adult woman with Graves' disease, either hyperthyroidism or ophthalmopathy (not recorded which).

This clonotype turned up a few times. The chain is built from TRBV15 and TRBJ1-5, with D unclear. With 6 bases removed from V and 11 bases from J, the gap between germline ends came to 23 bases. This CDR3 comprises 15 residues. Germline CDR1 LNHNV, CDR2 YYDKDF (reference sequence). The CDR3 spells CATSARPTIAETQHF. Here the CDR3 DNA reads TGTGCCACCAGTGCGCGACCCACTATCGCGGAGACCCAGCATTTT.

V and J are TRBV20-1 and TRBJ2-7; TRBD2 might be the D (6 bases). The end of the DNA is better explained by TRBJ2-5, so the J call may be wrong. The CDR3 is 14 residues long. The germline V gene has CDR1 DFQATT and CDR2 SNEGSKA (reference sequence). The CDR3 nucleotides are TGCAGTGCTAGAACAAGGACTACCGAAGAGACCCAGTACTTC. Translated, it gives CSARTRTTEETQYF.

The J gene is TRBJ1-1, the V gene TRBV20-1; no clear D. The CDR3 totals 11 residues. The germline V gene encodes CDR1 DFQATT and CDR2 SNEGSKA (reference sequence). Trimming pared 4 bases from V and 8 bases from J, leaving 11 bases between. The chain's CDR3 is CSATGLAEAFF. CDR3 DNA: TGCAGTGCTACAGGACTAGCGGAAGCTTTCTTT.

As to this clonotype: The CDR3 ends on some other residue instead of the conserved phenylalanine or tryptophan, so this is likely a read error. It is unclear where the CDR3 begins or ends on the DNA, so no DNA is shown, and the CDR3 is as TCRdb lists it. This rearrangement joins TRBV6-5 to TRBJ2-6; TRBD2 is taken as the D call from the table, unchecked against the DNA. The CDR3 numbers 9 amino acids, ends counted. Germline CDR1 and CDR2: MNHEY and SVGAGI. CDR3 residues: CASRTRLAG.

In this sample, this clonotype turned up many times. The chain employs TRBV20-1 and TRBJ1-5; D gene uncertain. The CDR3 has 14 amino acids. Trimming cost V 2 bases and J 4 bases, with 12 bases left between them. CDR1 DFQATT and CDR2 SNEGSKA come from the germline V gene (reference sequence). The CDR3 region is CSARSARENQPQHF. The CDR3 DNA reads TGCAGTGCTAGAAGTGCGAGGGAAAATCAGCCCCAGCATTTT.

The chain recombines TRBV7-2 with TRBJ1-4; the D gene is possibly TRBD1 (5 bases). The J call is doubtful: the DNA matches TRBJ1-1 better. The CDR3 sequence is 12 residues long. Germline CDR1 SGHTA, CDR2 FQGNSA. In nucleotides, the CDR3 is TGTGCCAGCAGCTCCCTCACAGGAGAAGCTTTCTTT. Residues: CASSSLTGEAFF.

The V gene is TRBV28, the J gene TRBJ2-2; TRBD2 might be the D (6 bases). This CDR3 is built from 14 residues. Germline assignment: CDR1 MDHEN and CDR2 SYDVKM. Trimming shortened V by 8 bases and J by 4 bases, and 14 bases separated the two germline ends. The DNA of the CDR3 is TGTGCCAGCTTTAGCAGTAGCGGCACCGGGGAGCTGTTTTTT. This sequence encodes CASFSSSGTGELFF.

The chain has TRBV7-6 and TRBJ2-2; D remains ambiguous. Germline CDR1 SGHVS, CDR2 FNYEAQ. The CDR3 runs to 13 residues. Trimming shortened V by 4 bases and J by 6 bases, and 9 bases separated the two germline ends. Written as DNA, the CDR3 is TGTGCCAGCAGCTCGGTAACAGCCGGGGAGCTGTTTTTT. Protein: CASSSVTAGELFF.

The chain joins TRBV9 to TRBJ2-2; 9 bases are shared with TRBD2. J lost 5 bases, V lost 9 bases, and 11 bases had no gene match. Germline assignment: CDR1 SGDLS and CDR2 YYNGEE. The CDR3 loop spans 15 amino acids. Here the CDR3 DNA reads TGTGCCACCCAGGCCGGGACTAGCAGAACCGGGGAGCTGTTTTTT. It specifies CATQAGTSRTGELFF.

The rearrangement joins TRBV25-1 to TRBJ2-6; 8 bases match TRBD1. Looked up from germline, CDR1 is MGHDK and CDR2 is SYGVNS. V lost 3 bases, J lost 0 bases, and 4 bases stayed unmatched. This CDR3 is 17 amino acids long. For the CDR3, the DNA is TGTGCCAGCAGTGATGTTGGGACAGGCTCTGGGGCCAACGTCCTGACTTTC. It codes for CASSDVGTGSGANVLTF.

Concerning this clonotype: Germline is not matched at one junction end, which may reflect a read error. V usage is TRBV19 and J usage is TRBJ1-4; D is ambiguous. Germline V lookup: CDR1 LNHDA, CDR2 SQIVND (reference sequence). There are 14 residues in the CDR3. The chain's CDR3 is CASGIRVGGEKLFF. DNA for the CDR3: TGTGCCAGTGGTATTCGGGTGGGCGGCGAAAAACTGTTTTTT.